This TCR beta chain was recovered during a study of identical twins. Findings of the study overall: Twin pairs had excess sharing that was weaker in beta out-of-frame sequences. Reduced insertions were recorded for abundant cord blood beta clonotypes, with no such pattern in memory repertoires. An excess of low generation probability was shown by twin-shared out-of-frame alpha sequences.

This clonotype was detected a few times. What it binds is unknown. Every donor was a healthy Caucasian. TCRdb ran MiXCR on the 5' RACE reads and lists one entry per CDR3 protein. Counted here are about 890,000 distinct CDR3 sequences, approximately 13% occurring once; the ten biggest clones make up around 1.6%. Germline loops: CDR1 SGHRS, CDR2 YFSETQ. The V and J ends lost 4 bases and 10 bases, in that order; junction bases with no gene match: 8. The CDR3 loop spans 15 amino acids. The same data also went into a second study, on yellow fever vaccine responses in identical twins.

The clonotype originates from a woman under 30 in good health. Material: PBMCs. The chain carries TRBV5-1 and TRBJ2-1; TRBD2 matches at 13 bases. This CDR3 reads CASSQGLAGLVEQFF. The CDR3 DNA is TGCGCCAGCAGCCAGGGACTAGCGGGATTAGTGGAGCAGTTCTTC.